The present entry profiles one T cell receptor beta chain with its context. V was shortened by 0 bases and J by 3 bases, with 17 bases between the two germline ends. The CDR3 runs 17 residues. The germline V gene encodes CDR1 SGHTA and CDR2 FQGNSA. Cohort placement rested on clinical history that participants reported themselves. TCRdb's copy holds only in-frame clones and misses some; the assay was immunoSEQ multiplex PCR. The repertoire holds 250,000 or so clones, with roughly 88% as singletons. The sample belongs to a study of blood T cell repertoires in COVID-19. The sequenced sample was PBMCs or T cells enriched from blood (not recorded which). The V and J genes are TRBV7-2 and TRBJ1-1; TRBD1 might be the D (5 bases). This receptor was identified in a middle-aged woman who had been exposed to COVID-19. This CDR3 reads CASSLAWEIKGDTEAFF. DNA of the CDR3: TGTGCCAGCAGCTTAGCGTGGGAAATAAAAGGGGACACTGAAGCTTTCTTT.